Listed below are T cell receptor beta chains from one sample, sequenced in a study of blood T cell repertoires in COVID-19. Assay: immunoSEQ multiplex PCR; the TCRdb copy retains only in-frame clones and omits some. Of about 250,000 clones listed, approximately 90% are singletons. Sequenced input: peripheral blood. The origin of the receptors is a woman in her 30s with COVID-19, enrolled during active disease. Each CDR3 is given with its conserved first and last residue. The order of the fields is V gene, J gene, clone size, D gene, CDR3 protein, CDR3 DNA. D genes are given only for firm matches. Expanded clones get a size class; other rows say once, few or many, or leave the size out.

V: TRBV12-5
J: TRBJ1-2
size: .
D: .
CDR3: CASGLVLGTHNYGYTF
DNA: TGTGCTAGTGGTTTGGTACTCGGGACACACAACTATGGCTACACCTTC

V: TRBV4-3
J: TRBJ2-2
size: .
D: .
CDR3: CASSPNTGHNTGELFF
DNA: TGCGCCAGCAGCCCCAATACGGGACACAACACCGGGGAGCTGTTTTTT

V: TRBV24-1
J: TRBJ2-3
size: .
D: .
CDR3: CATRQGWTDTQYF
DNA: TGTGCCACCAGACAGGGCTGGACAGATACGCAGTATTTT

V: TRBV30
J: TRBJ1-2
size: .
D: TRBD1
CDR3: CACRQGNNYGYTF
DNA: TGTGCCTGTAGACAGGGGAATAACTATGGCTACACCTTC

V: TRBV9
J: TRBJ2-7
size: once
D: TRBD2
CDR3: CASSVQPSGGVSSYEQYF
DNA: TGTGCCAGCAGCGTACAGCCTAGCGGGGGCGTTAGCTCCTACGAGCAGTACTTC

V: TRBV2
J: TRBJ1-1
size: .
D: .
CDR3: CASSLGSQLLEAFF
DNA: TGTGCCAGCAGTCTCGGGAGTCAGCTACTTGAAGCTTTCTTT

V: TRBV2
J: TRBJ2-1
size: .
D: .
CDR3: CASSVGQASYNEQFF
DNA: TGTGCCAGCAGTGTCGGCCAGGCCTCCTACAATGAGCAGTTCTTC

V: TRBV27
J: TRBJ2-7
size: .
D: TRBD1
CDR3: CASSPNRGDYEQYF
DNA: TGTGCCAGCAGTCCAAACAGGGGCGATTACGAGCAGTACTTC

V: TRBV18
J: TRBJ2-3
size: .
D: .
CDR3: CASSYYRASRDTQYF
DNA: TGTGCCAGCTCGTACTACAGGGCCTCGCGGGATACGCAGTATTTT

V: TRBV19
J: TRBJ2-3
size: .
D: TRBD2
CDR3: CASHGGGDTQYF
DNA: TGTGCCAGTCACGGGGGGGGAGATACGCAGTATTTT

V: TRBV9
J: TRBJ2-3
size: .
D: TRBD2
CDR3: CASSPGTSVSDTQYF
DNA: TGTGCCAGCAGTCCCGGGACTAGCGTTTCAGATACGCAGTATTTT

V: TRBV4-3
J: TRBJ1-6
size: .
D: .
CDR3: CASSRTRSSYNSPLHF
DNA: TGCGCCAGCAGCCGTACAAGGAGCTCCTATAATTCACCCCTCCACTTT

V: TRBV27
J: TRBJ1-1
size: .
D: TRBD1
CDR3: CASSLFRGRTEAFF
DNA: TGTGCCAGCAGTTTATTCAGGGGGCGGACTGAAGCTTTCTTT

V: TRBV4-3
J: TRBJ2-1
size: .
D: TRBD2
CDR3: CASSPGGGDTYEQFF
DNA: TGCGCCAGCAGCCCGGGGGGAGGGGATACCTATGAGCAGTTCTTC

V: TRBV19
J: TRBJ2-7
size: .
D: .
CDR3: CASSTGPGGEQYF
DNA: TGTGCCAGTAGTACCGGACCCGGAGGGGAGCAGTACTTC

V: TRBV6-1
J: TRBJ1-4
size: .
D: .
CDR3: CASSEVEGEKLFF
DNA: TGTGCCAGCAGTGAAGTCGAGGGAGAAAAACTGTTTTTT

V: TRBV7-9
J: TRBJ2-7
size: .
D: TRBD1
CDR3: CASSLGQGMDKSSYEQYF
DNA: TGTGCCAGCAGCTTAGGACAGGGCATGGACAAGAGCTCCTACGAGCAGTACTTC

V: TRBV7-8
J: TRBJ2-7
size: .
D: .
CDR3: CASSLASTSSYEQYF
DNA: TGTGCCAGCAGCTTAGCGTCCACTAGCTCCTACGAGCAGTACTTC

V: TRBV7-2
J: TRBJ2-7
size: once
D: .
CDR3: CASSLGSSFSYEQYF
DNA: TGTGCCAGCAGCTTAGGGTCTAGCTTCTCCTACGAGCAGTACTTC

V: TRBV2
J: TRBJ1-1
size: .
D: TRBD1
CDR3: CASNSDRDRTEAFF
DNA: TGTGCCAGCAATTCTGACCGGGACAGAACTGAAGCTTTCTTT